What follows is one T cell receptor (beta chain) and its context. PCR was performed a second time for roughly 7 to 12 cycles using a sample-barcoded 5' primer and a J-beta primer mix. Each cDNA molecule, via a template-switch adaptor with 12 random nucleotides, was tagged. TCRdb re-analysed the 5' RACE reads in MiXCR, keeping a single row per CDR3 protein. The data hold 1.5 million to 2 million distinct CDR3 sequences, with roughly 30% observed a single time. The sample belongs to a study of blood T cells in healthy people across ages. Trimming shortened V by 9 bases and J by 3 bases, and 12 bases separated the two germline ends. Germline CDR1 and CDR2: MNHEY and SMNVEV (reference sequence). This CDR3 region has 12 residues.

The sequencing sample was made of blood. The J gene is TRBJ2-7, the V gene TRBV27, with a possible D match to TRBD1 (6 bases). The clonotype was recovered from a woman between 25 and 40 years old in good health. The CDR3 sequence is CARRWTVYEQYF. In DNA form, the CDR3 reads TGTGCCAGGAGGTGGACAGTCTACGAGCAGTACTTC.